The rows below give T cell receptor beta chains drawn from one sample of a study of blood T cell repertoires in COVID-19. Assay: immunoSEQ multiplex PCR; the TCRdb copy retains only in-frame clones and omits some. The table has about 170,000 clones, approximately 91% seen once. Material: peripheral blood. The receptor set was obtained from a man younger than 35 with COVID-19, enrolled during active disease. Each CDR3 is given with its conserved first and last residue. The order of the fields is J gene, V gene, D gene, clone size, CDR3 DNA, CDR3 protein. D genes are given only for firm matches. The size field is filled for only some rows; it gives once, few, many or a size class.

j_gene: TRBJ1-2; v_gene: TRBV28; d_gene: .; abundance: .; CDR3nt: TGTGCCAGCAGCCACGGTGAGAACTATGGCTACACCTTC; CDR3aa: CASSHGENYGYTF
j_gene: TRBJ2-2; v_gene: TRBV4-2; d_gene: TRBD1; abundance: .; CDR3nt: TGTGCCAGCAGCCAGGGGACAGGGCGAACCGGGGAGCTGTTTTTT; CDR3aa: CASSQGTGRTGELFF
j_gene: TRBJ1-1; v_gene: TRBV4-2; d_gene: .; abundance: .; CDR3nt: TGTGCCAGCAGCACAAATTCTGAGAACACTGAAGCTTTCTTT; CDR3aa: CASSTNSENTEAFF
j_gene: TRBJ2-1; v_gene: TRBV28; d_gene: .; abundance: .; CDR3nt: TGTGCCAGCAGTACATCCCCGTTGGATGAGCAGTTCTTC; CDR3aa: CASSTSPLDEQFF
j_gene: TRBJ2-2; v_gene: TRBV9; d_gene: TRBD2; abundance: .; CDR3nt: TGTGCCAGCAGCGTAGAGCGGGGCGCGGGCGGGGAGCTGTTTTTT; CDR3aa: CASSVERGAGGELFF
j_gene: TRBJ2-5; v_gene: TRBV18; d_gene: TRBD1; abundance: .; CDR3nt: TGTGCCAGCTCGTGGGACAGGGGGGAGACCCAGTACTTC; CDR3aa: CASSWDRGETQYF
j_gene: TRBJ1-2; v_gene: TRBV11-2; d_gene: .; abundance: .; CDR3nt: TGTGCCAGCAGCTTAGATCCCAGTTATGGCTACACCTTC; CDR3aa: CASSLDPSYGYTF
j_gene: TRBJ2-1; v_gene: TRBV14; d_gene: .; abundance: .; CDR3nt: TGTGCCAGCAGCAAAAGGTCGGGGATGGACAATGAGCAGTTCTTC; CDR3aa: CASSKRSGMDNEQFF
j_gene: TRBJ1-2; v_gene: TRBV6-4; d_gene: .; abundance: .; CDR3nt: TGTGCCAGCCGTAACACCAACAGGGAAAACTATGGCTACACCTTC; CDR3aa: CASRNTNRENYGYTF
j_gene: TRBJ1-4; v_gene: TRBV9; d_gene: .; abundance: once; CDR3nt: TGTGCCAGCAGCGTAGCATCGCAGGGCGCAACTAATGAAAAACTGTTTTTT; CDR3aa: CASSVASQGATNEKLFF
j_gene: TRBJ1-1; v_gene: TRBV7-2; d_gene: .; abundance: .; CDR3nt: TGTGCCAGCAACCGGGGGGACACCATGAACACTGAAGCTTTCTTT; CDR3aa: CASNRGDTMNTEAFF
j_gene: TRBJ2-2; v_gene: TRBV28; d_gene: .; abundance: .; CDR3nt: TGTGCCAGCAGTTTTATAGAAACCGGGGAGCTGTTTTTT; CDR3aa: CASSFIETGELFF
j_gene: TRBJ1-2; v_gene: TRBV2; d_gene: TRBD1; abundance: .; CDR3nt: TGTGCCAGCAGTGAAGTTTGGACAGGGCTCTATGGCTACACCTTC; CDR3aa: CASSEVWTGLYGYTF
j_gene: TRBJ2-1; v_gene: TRBV2; d_gene: .; abundance: .; CDR3nt: TGTGCCAGCGTCATAGCGGTGTACAATGAGCAGTTCTTC; CDR3aa: CASVIAVYNEQFF
j_gene: TRBJ2-1; v_gene: TRBV28; d_gene: .; abundance: .; CDR3nt: TGTGCCAGCAGTTTGTCAGGGGCCTACCCCTACAATGAGCAGTTCTTC; CDR3aa: CASSLSGAYPYNEQFF
j_gene: TRBJ2-5; v_gene: TRBV7-8; d_gene: .; abundance: once; CDR3nt: TGTGCCAGCAGCTTAGTTTTTAGCGGACAAGAGACCCAGTACTTC; CDR3aa: CASSLVFSGQETQYF
j_gene: TRBJ2-1; v_gene: TRBV18; d_gene: .; abundance: .; CDR3nt: TGTGCCAGCTCACCCAGGGCCTACAATGAGCAGTTCTTC; CDR3aa: CASSPRAYNEQFF
j_gene: TRBJ2-2; v_gene: TRBV7-2; d_gene: TRBD2; abundance: .; CDR3nt: TGTGCCAGCAACACCGGGACTAGCGGCCTTGGGATCCCCGGGGAGCTGTTTTTT; CDR3aa: CASNTGTSGLGIPGELFF
j_gene: TRBJ2-2; v_gene: TRBV6-6; d_gene: .; abundance: .; CDR3nt: TGTGCCAGCAGTTACCGACGACAGCCCCTACCCGGGGAGCTGTTTTTT; CDR3aa: CASSYRRQPLPGELFF
j_gene: TRBJ1-6; v_gene: TRBV13; d_gene: .; abundance: .; CDR3nt: TGTGCCAGCAGCCGGGGGGACCTGAATTCACCCCTCCACTTT; CDR3aa: CASSRGDLNSPLHF
j_gene: TRBJ2-5; v_gene: TRBV11-3; d_gene: TRBD1; abundance: .; CDR3nt: TGTGCCAGCAGCTTAGGGGGGTTGGACAGGGGAAGAGAGACCCAGTACTTC; CDR3aa: CASSLGGLDRGRETQYF
j_gene: TRBJ2-7; v_gene: TRBV28; d_gene: .; abundance: .; CDR3nt: TGTGCCAGCAGTTTATCAGGGGGGTTCCCTTACGAGCAGTACTTC; CDR3aa: CASSLSGGFPYEQYF
j_gene: TRBJ1-5; v_gene: TRBV7-9; d_gene: .; abundance: .; CDR3nt: TGTGCCAGCAGCTTCGGCGGACTCAATCAGCCCCAGCATTTT; CDR3aa: CASSFGGLNQPQHF
j_gene: TRBJ1-2; v_gene: TRBV28; d_gene: TRBD1; abundance: few; CDR3nt: TGTGCCAGCAGAAGGGACAGACCCAAGGATGGCTACACCTTC; CDR3aa: CASRRDRPKDGYTF
j_gene: TRBJ2-7; v_gene: TRBV7-9; d_gene: .; abundance: .; CDR3nt: TGTGCCAGCAGCGGAGGGACGATTACCTACGAGCAGTACTTC; CDR3aa: CASSGGTITYEQYF
j_gene: TRBJ2-7; v_gene: TRBV28; d_gene: TRBD2; abundance: .; CDR3nt: TGTGCCAGCAGCCTAAGCGGGAGGCCTTCCTACGAGCAGTACTTC; CDR3aa: CASSLSGRPSYEQYF
j_gene: TRBJ2-1; v_gene: TRBV19; d_gene: .; abundance: .; CDR3nt: TGTGCCAGTAGTGGTATTCTGAGCTCCTACAATGAGCAGTTCTTC; CDR3aa: CASSGILSSYNEQFF
j_gene: TRBJ1-2; v_gene: TRBV28; d_gene: .; abundance: .; CDR3nt: TGTGCCAGCACCTTGCAGGGGCCCGGAGGCTACACCTTC; CDR3aa: CASTLQGPGGYTF
j_gene: TRBJ1-2; v_gene: TRBV29-1; d_gene: TRBD1; abundance: once; CDR3nt: TGCAGCGTTGCGTCGGGGACAGGGGTCAGTAGCAACTATGGCTACACCTTC; CDR3aa: CSVASGTGVSSNYGYTF
j_gene: TRBJ1-2; v_gene: TRBV7-3; d_gene: .; abundance: .; CDR3nt: TGTGCCAGCAGCTTAAGCGGGGGATACGATGGCTACACCTTC; CDR3aa: CASSLSGGYDGYTF
j_gene: TRBJ2-3; v_gene: TRBV7-9; d_gene: TRBD2; abundance: .; CDR3nt: TGTGCCAGCAGCTCGGGACTAACCTCCACAGATACGCAGTATTTT; CDR3aa: CASSSGLTSTDTQYF
j_gene: TRBJ2-1; v_gene: TRBV3-1/TRBV3-2; d_gene: TRBD2; abundance: few; CDR3nt: TGTGCCAGCGGGAGACTAGCGGGAGCCCGTGAGCAGTTCTTC; CDR3aa: CASGRLAGAREQFF
j_gene: TRBJ2-5; v_gene: TRBV5-6; d_gene: .; abundance: .; CDR3nt: TGTGCCAGCAGCTTGCCGGGAAGACAAGAGACCCAGTACTTC; CDR3aa: CASSLPGRQETQYF
j_gene: TRBJ2-2; v_gene: TRBV7-9; d_gene: .; abundance: .; CDR3nt: TGTGCCAGCAGCAAGGACTCTGCGAACACCGGGGAGCTGTTTTTT; CDR3aa: CASSKDSANTGELFF
j_gene: TRBJ1-5; v_gene: TRBV2; d_gene: .; abundance: .; CDR3nt: TGTGCCAGCAGGGACATCAATCAGCCCCAGCATTTT; CDR3aa: CASRDINQPQHF
j_gene: TRBJ2-7; v_gene: TRBV27; d_gene: TRBD2; abundance: .; CDR3nt: TGTGCCAGCAGTTTGGGACTACCCACCTACGAGCAGTACTTC; CDR3aa: CASSLGLPTYEQYF